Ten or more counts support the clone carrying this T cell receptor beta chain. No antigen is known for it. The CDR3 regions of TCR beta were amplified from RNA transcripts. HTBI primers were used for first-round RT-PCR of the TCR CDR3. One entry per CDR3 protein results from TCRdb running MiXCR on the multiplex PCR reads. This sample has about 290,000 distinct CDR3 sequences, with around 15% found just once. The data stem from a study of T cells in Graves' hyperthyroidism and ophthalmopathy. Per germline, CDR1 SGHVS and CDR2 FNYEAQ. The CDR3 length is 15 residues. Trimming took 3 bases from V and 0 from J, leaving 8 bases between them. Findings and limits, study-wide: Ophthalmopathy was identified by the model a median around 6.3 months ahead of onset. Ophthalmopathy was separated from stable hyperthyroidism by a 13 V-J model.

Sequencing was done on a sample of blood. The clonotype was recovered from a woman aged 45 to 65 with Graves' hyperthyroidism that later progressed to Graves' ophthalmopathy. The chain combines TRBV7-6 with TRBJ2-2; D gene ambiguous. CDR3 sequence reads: CASSLNLANTGELFF. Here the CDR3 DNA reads TGTGCCAGCAGCTTGAACCTCGCGAACACCGGGGAGCTGTTTTTT.